The rows below give T cell receptor beta chains drawn from one sample of a study of T-cell memory formation after mild COVID-19. TCRdb re-called the 5' RACE reads through MiXCR, storing one row per CDR3 protein. The sample records over 450,000 distinct CDR3 sequences, roughly 20% being singletons. Sequenced: PBMCs or a T cell subset sorted from them (not recorded which). These receptors were obtained from an adult woman who had mild COVID-19 (a few samples of this study predate the infection). Cell type and time point are not known. Both conserved end residues are part of each CDR3. Each record gives: clone size, J gene, CDR3 length, D gene, V gene, CDR3 DNA, CDR3 protein. The D gene is left open where the match is weak. Clone size is not always given. Where it is, it says once, few, many or a class for expanded clones.

NA	TRBJ2-7	15	NA	TRBV12-3/TRBV12-4	TGTGCCAGCAGTTTAAAGGCAGGGTTGTACCACGAGCAGTACTTC	CASSLKAGLYHEQYF
NA	TRBJ2-4	14	NA	TRBV5-1	TGCGCCAGCAGCTTGGGACAGGTCGGGAACATTCAGTACTTC	CASSLGQVGNIQYF
few	TRBJ2-1	12	TRBD2	TRBV29-1	TGCAGCGTTGACACCGGGGGACTAGCGCGGTTCTTC	CSVDTGGLARFF
NA	TRBJ2-1	15	TRBD2	TRBV30	TGTGCCTGGAGGGGACTAGCGGGATCTGTAAATGAGCAGTTCTTC	CAWRGLAGSVNEQFF
NA	TRBJ1-2	14	TRBD1	TRBV20-1	TGCAGTGCTAGAGGGGGGACAGCAGGCTATGGCTACACCTTC	CSARGGTAGYGYTF
NA	TRBJ2-3	17	TRBD2	TRBV5-6	TGTGCCAGCAGCACCTTCGGACTAGCGGGGGGGCAAGATACGCAGTATTTT	CASSTFGLAGGQDTQYF
many	TRBJ1-2	15	NA	TRBV7-2	TGTGCCAGCAGCTTATCACAAGGACAGATTAATGGCTACACCTTC	CASSLSQGQINGYTF
NA	TRBJ2-1	14	TRBD1	TRBV29-1	TGCAGCGTAGTCACCGGGACAGGTTACAATGAGCAGTTCTTC	CSVVTGTGYNEQFF
few	TRBJ2-3	11	TRBD2	TRBV12-3/TRBV12-4	TGTGCCAGCAGTTGGACTAGTAGGCAGTATTTT	CASSWTSRQYF
NA	TRBJ2-3	17	TRBD2	TRBV19	TGTGCCAGTAGTTCTCGGACTAGCGGGAGAACCACAGATACGCAGTATTTT	CASSSRTSGRTTDTQYF
few	TRBJ2-5	17	TRBD2	TRBV3-1	TGTGCCAGCAGCCATTCAACGGGGGGGTTGGTCGGCGGGACCCAGTACTTC	CASSHSTGGLVGGTQYF
few	TRBJ1-1	15	NA	TRBV11-2	TGTGCCAGCAGCCTACCGGAATGGTCGAACACTGAAGCTTTCTTT	CASSLPEWSNTEAFF